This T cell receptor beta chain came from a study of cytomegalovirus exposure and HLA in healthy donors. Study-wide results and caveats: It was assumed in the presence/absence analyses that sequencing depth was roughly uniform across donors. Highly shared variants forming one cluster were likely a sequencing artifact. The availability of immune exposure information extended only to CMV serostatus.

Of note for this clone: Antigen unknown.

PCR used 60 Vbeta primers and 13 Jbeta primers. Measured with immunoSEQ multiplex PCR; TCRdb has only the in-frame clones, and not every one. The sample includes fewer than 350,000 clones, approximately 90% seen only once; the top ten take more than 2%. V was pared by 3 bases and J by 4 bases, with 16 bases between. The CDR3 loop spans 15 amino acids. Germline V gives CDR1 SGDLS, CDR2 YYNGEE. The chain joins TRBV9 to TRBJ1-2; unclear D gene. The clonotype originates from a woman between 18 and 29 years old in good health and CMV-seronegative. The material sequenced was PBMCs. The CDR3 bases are TGTGCCAGCAGCGCAGGAGGGCAGGCCACCTATGGCTACACCTTC. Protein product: CASSAGGQATYGYTF.